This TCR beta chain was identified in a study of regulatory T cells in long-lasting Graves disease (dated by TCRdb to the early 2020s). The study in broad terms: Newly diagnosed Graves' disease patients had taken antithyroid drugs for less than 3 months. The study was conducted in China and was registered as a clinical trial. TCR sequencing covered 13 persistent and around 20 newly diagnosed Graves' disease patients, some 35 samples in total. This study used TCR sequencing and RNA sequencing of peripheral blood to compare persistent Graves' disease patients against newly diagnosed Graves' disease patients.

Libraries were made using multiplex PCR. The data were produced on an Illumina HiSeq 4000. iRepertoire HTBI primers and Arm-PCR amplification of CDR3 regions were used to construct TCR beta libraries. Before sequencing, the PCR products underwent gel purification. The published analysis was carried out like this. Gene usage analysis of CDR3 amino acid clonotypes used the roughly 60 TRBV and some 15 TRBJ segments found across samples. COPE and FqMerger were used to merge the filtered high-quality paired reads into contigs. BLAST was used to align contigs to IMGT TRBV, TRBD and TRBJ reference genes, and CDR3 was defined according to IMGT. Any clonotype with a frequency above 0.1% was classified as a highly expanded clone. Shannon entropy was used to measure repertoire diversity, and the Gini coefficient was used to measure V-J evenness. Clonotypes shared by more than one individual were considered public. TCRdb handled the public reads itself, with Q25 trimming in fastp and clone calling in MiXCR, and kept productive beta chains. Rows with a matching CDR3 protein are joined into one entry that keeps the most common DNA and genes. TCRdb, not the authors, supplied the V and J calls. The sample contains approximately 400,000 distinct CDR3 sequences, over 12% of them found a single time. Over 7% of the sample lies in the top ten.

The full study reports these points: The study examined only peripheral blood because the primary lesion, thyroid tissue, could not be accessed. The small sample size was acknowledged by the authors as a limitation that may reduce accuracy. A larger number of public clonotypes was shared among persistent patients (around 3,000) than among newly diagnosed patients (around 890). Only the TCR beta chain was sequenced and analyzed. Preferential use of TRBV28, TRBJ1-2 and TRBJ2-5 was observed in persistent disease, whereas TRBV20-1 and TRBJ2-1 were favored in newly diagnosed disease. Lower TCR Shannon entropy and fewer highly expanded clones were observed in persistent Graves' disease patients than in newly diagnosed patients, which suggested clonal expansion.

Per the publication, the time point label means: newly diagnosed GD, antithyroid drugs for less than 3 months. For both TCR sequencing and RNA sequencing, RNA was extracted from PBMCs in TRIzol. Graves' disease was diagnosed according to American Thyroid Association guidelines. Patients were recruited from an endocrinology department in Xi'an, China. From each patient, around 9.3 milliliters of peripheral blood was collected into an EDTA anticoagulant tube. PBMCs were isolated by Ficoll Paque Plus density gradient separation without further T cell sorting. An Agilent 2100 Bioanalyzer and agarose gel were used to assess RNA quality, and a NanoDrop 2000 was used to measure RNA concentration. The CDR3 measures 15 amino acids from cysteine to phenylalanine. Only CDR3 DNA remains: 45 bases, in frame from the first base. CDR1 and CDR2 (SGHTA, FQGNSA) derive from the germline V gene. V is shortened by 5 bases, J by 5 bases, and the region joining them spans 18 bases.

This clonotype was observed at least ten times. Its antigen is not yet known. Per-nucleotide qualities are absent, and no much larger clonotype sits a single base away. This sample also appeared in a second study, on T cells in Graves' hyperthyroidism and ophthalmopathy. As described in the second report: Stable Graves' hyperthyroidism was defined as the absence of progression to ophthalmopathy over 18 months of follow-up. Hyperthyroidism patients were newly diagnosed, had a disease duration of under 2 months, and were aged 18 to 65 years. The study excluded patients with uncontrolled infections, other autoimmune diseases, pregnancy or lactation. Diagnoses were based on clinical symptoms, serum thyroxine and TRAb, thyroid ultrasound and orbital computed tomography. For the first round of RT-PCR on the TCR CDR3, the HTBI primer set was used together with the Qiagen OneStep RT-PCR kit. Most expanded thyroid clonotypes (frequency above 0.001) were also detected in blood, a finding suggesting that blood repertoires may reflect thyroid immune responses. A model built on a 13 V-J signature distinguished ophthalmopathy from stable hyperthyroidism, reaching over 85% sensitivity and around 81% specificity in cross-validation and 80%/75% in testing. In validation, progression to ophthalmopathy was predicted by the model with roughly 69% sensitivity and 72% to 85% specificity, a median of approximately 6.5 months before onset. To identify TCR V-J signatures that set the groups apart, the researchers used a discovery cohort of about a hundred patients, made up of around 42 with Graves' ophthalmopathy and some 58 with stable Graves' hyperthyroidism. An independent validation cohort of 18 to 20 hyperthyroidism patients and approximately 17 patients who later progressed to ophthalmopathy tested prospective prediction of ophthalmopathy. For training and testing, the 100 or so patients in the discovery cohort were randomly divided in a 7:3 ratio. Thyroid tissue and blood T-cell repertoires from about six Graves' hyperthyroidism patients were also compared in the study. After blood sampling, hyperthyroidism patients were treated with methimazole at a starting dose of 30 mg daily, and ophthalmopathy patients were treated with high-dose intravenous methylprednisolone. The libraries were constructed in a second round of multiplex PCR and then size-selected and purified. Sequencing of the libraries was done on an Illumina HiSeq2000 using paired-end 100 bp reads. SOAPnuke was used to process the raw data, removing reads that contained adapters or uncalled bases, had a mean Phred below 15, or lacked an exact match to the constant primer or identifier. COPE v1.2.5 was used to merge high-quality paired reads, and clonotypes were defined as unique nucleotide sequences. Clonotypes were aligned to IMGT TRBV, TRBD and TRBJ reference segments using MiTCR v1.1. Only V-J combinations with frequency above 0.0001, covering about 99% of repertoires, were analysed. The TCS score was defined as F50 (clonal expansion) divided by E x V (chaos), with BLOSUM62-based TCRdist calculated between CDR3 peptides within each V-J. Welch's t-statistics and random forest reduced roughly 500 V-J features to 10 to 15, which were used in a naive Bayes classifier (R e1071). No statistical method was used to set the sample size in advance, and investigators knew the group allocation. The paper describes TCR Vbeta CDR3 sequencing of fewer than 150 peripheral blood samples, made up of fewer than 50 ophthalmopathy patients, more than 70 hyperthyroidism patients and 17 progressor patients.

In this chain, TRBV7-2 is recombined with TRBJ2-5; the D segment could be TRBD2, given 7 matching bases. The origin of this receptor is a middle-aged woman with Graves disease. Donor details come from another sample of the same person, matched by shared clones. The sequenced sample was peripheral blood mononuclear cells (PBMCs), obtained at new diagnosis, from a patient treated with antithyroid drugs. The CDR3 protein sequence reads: CASSRGGDPSETQYF. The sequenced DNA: TGTGCCAGCAGCCGAGGGGGGGACCCCAGTGAGACCCAGTACTTC.